What follows are 28 T cell receptor beta chains derived from one specimen sequenced in a study of CD4 T cells in relation to SARS-CoV-2 and coronaviruses. The repertoire was sequenced with immunoSEQ multiplex PCR; TCRdb's copy has only in-frame clones and lacks some. The sample holds about 25,000 clones, roughly 74% seen once. CD4+ T cells from unexposed donors were obtained before the COVID-19 pandemic (2011-2018). Isolation of CD4+ T cells took place after about 9 days in culture. No antigen has been assigned to these receptors. The specimen was CD4+ T cells from PBMCs, cultured in vitro. Receptors were obtained from a human donor in good health.

The CDR3 region is CASSESPGGLSPYEQYF. The CDR3 nucleotides read TGTGCCAGCAGTGAAAGCCCAGGGGGCCTAAGCCCGTACGAGCAGTACTTC. This chain links TRBV2 with TRBJ2-7; 8 nucleotides agree with TRBD1. Losses at the gene ends were 2 bases for V and 4 bases for J; bases not matched to a gene: 13. CDR1 and CDR2 (germline): SNHLY, FYNNEI. The CDR3 is 17 residues long.

V and J are TRBV2 and TRBJ1-5; D remains unclear. The CDR3 has 14 amino acids. The germline V gene has CDR1 SNHLY and CDR2 FYNNEI. V lost 5 bases and J lost 4, with 12 bases in between. CDR3 sequence reads: CASSRSSNNQPQHF. The CDR3 DNA follows: TGTGCCAGCAGTCGGTCAAGTAATAATCAGCCCCAGCATTTT.

CDR3 amino acids: CASSPFGTPGANVLTF. The DNA for the CDR3 is TGTGCCAGCAGCCCCTTCGGGACTCCTGGGGCCAACGTCCTGACTTTC. The V and J genes are TRBV7-2 and TRBJ2-6; maybe TRBD2 (6 bases). Trimming took 5 bases from V and 2 from J, leaving 13 bases between them. CDR1 is SGHTA and CDR2 is FQGNSA in the germline V gene. The CDR3 length is 16 residues.

The chain employs TRBV7-2 and TRBJ2-1, with no clear D. CDR1 and CDR2 (germline): SGHTA, FQGNSA. This CDR3 contains 15 residues. V dropped 3 bases and J dropped 0 bases, with 9 bases sitting between them. CDR3 bases: TGTGCCAGCAGCTTTGTTACAAGCTCCTACAATGAGCAGTTCTTC. This encodes CASSFVTSSYNEQFF. Full variable domain (missing parts from reference TRBV7-2 and TRBJ2-1): GAGVSQSPSNKVTEKGKDVELRCDPISGHTALYWYRQSLGQGLEFLIYFQGNSAPDKSGLPSDRFSAERTGGSVSTLTIQRTQQEDSAVYLCASSFVTSSYNEQFFGPGTRLTVL.

The rearrangement links TRBV2 to TRBJ2-2, with D maybe TRBD2 (5 bases). V gave up 8 bases and J gave up 4 bases, with 14 bases separating them. The CDR3 consists of 14 residues. Germline lookup yields CDR1 SNHLY and CDR2 FYNNEI. The CDR3 loop reads CASLGGISTGELFF. CDR3 DNA sequence: TGTGCCAGCCTTGGAGGAATCAGCACCGGGGAGCTGTTTTTT.

The chain joins TRBV6-2 or TRBV6-3 to TRBJ1-1; 10 bases are a match to TRBD1. V lost 5 bases to trimming and J lost 13 bases; unmatched junction nucleotides: 4. Germline V gene lookup returns CDR1 MNHEY and CDR2 SVGEGT. The length of the CDR3 is 11 residues. The CDR3 sequence is CASSDRGLDFF. The DNA for the CDR3 is TGTGCCAGCAGTGACAGGGGGCTTGATTTCTTT.

The rearrangement links TRBV4-2 to TRBJ1-4; 7 bases align to TRBD1. The CDR3 extends over 18 amino acids. In germline, CDR1 is LGHNA, CDR2 YNFKEQ. Trimming removed 0 bases from V and 4 bases from J; junction bases left unmatched: 11. CDR3 coding DNA: TGTGCCAGCAGCCAAGATATCGGGATCGGGACAGTTAATGAAAAACTGTTTTTT. This gives the protein CASSQDIGIGTVNEKLFF.

The J gene is TRBJ1-3, the V gene TRBV5-1; no clear D gene. V lost 4 bases to trimming and J lost 0 bases, with 11 bases between them. Germline V gene sequence: CDR1 SGHRS, CDR2 YFSETQ. CDR3 length equals 15 residues. Here the CDR3 reads CASSPNPNSGNTIYF. The CDR3 nucleotides are TGCGCCAGCAGCCCCAACCCCAACTCTGGAAACACCATATATTTT.

The V and J genes are TRBV6-5 and TRBJ2-5; TRBD2 agrees at 13 bases. The CDR3 consists of 16 residues. Germline-derived CDR1 and CDR2 are MNHEY and SVGAGI. V lost 2 bases, J lost 4 bases, and 4 bases stayed unmatched. The CDR3 sequence: CASSYLTSGRGETQYF. As DNA, the CDR3 is TGTGCCAGCAGTTACCTTACTAGCGGGAGGGGAGAGACCCAGTACTTC.

This chain connects TRBV12-3 or TRBV12-4 to TRBJ2-7; 8 nucleotides agree with TRBD1. Trimming removed 5 bases from V and 8 bases from J; junction bases left unmatched: 2. CDR3 length: 11 residues. The CDR3 sequence is CASSQGAQQYF. The CDR3 region has the DNA TGTGCCAGCAGTCAGGGGGCTCAGCAGTACTTC.

The chain couples TRBV30 to TRBJ2-5; 7 bases line up with TRBD1. The length of the CDR3 is 15 residues. Germline V CDR1 and CDR2: GTSNPN, SVGIG (reference sequence). The trim removed 3 bases at V and 2 bases at J, leaving 9 bases unmatched. CDR3 nucleotides: TGTGCCTGGAGCGGGAAGGGGGCCGGGCAAGAGACCCAGTACTTC. Translating it yields CAWSGKGAGQETQYF.

The chain carries TRBV6-5 and TRBJ2-5; D uncertain. V was cut by 6 bases and J by 5 bases, with 13 bases left in between. The germline gives CDR1 MNHEY, CDR2 SVGAGI. This CDR3 has 13 amino acids. The CDR3 reads CASSYQRFETQYF. The CDR3 coding sequence is TGTGCCAGCAGCTACCAAAGATTTGAGACCCAGTACTTC.

This clone counts as medium-sized. The V call is TRBV6-5, the J call TRBJ2-7; 8 positions match TRBD2. Per germline, CDR1 MNHEY and CDR2 SVGAGI. The CDR3 contains 15 residues. V shed 0 bases and J 2 bases; nucleotides not matched to a gene: 3. The CDR3 coding sequence is TGTGCCAGCAGTTACTCACTAGCGGATACCTACGAGCAGTACTTC. The encoded protein is CASSYSLADTYEQYF.

The chain employs TRBV6-6 and TRBJ2-3, with 11 bases fitting TRBD1. This CDR3 region has 16 residues. Unmatched junction bases numbered 9, after V lost 6 bases and J lost 4 bases. CDR1 MNHNY and CDR2 SVGAGI come from the germline V gene (reference sequence). The CDR3 is CASSLGQGASPDTQYF. The DNA of the CDR3 is TGTGCCAGCAGCCTAGGACAGGGGGCGAGCCCAGATACGCAGTATTTT.

The chain combines TRBV27 with TRBJ1-1, with unresolved D. This CDR3 contains 14 residues. CDR1 is MNHEY, CDR2 SMNVEV, per germline (reference sequence). The V and J ends lost 4 bases and 10 bases respectively, with 19 bases between them. The CDR3 loop is CASSSSGVSTRAFF. CDR3 nucleotides: TGTGCCAGCAGTTCGTCGGGAGTTTCAACGCGAGCTTTCTTT.

The chain is built from TRBV7-3 and TRBJ1-2; TRBD1 aligns across 9 bases. The CDR3 totals 15 residues. Germline V gives CDR1 SGHTA, CDR2 FQGTGA. The junction had 10 bases not matched to a gene; V was cut back by 5 bases and J by 6 bases. As DNA, the CDR3 is TGTGCCAGCAGCCCGACCACAGGGGGCGCGGATGGCTACACCTTC. Its translation is CASSPTTGGADGYTF.

The genes are TRBV10-3 and TRBJ2-6, with TRBD1 matching over 8 bases. The CDR3 sequence is 19 residues long. Germline CDR1 is ENHRY and CDR2 is SYGVKD. Trimming at V came to 0 bases and at J to 0 bases, leaving 7 bases not matched to a gene. CDR3 amino acids: CAISESDRGSHSGANVLTF. In DNA form, the CDR3 reads TGTGCCATCAGTGAGTCCGACAGGGGATCCCACTCTGGGGCCAACGTCCTGACTTTC.

The V call is TRBV28, the J call TRBJ2-5, with 8 nucleotides matching TRBD2. CDR3 length equals 17 residues. CDR1 is MDHEN, CDR2 SYDVKM, per germline. Trimming at V came to 3 bases and at J to 0 bases, leaving 9 bases not matched to a gene. In DNA, the CDR3 is TGTGCCAGCAGTTTGTCAGTCCTAGCGGGCTACCAAGAGACCCAGTACTTC. Its translation: CASSLSVLAGYQETQYF.

The chain uses TRBV6-5 and TRBJ1-6; 8 positions match TRBD1. Trimming took 2 bases from V and 7 from J; bases not matched to a gene: 4. Germline CDR1 and CDR2: MNHEY and SVGAGI. The CDR3 has 15 amino acids. CDR3 in amino acids: CASSYAQGANSPLHF. The CDR3 nucleotides read TGTGCCAGCAGTTACGCCCAGGGGGCAAATTCACCCCTCCACTTT.

This chain uses TRBV2 with TRBJ2-1, with 7 bases aligning to TRBD2. The germline gives CDR1 SNHLY, CDR2 FYNNEI. The CDR3 is made up of 13 amino acids. The ends lost 7 bases at V and 8 bases at J; junction bases unmatched: 8. CDR3 bases: TGTGCCAGCATGAGCGGGATCTTCGATGAGCAGTTCTTC. As protein: CASMSGIFDEQFF.

This clone was counted only a few times. J is TRBJ1-6 and V is TRBV2, with D possibly being TRBD1 (5 bases). The CDR3 covers 15 residues. The ends were cut back, 1 base at V and 7 bases at J, with 11 bases in the middle. Germline lookup yields CDR1 SNHLY and CDR2 FYNNEI. The CDR3 coding sequence is TGTGCCAGCAGTGAAGACGCAGGGAGGAATTCACCCCTCCACTTT. This translates into CASSEDAGRNSPLHF.

J is TRBJ2-3 and V is TRBV5-1; TRBD1 agrees at 10 bases. J gave up 6 bases and V 1 base, and 11 bases lay outside the gene matches. The germline CDR1 and CDR2 sequences are SGHRS and YFSETQ. This CDR3 has 17 residues. As DNA, the CDR3 is TGCGCCAGCAGCTTGCGTCCTCCGGGACAGGGGCCCGATACGCAGTATTTT. Its translation is CASSLRPPGQGPDTQYF.

This clone came up once. This chain joins TRBV7-3 and TRBJ2-3, with D perhaps matching TRBD2 (7 bases). This CDR3 region has 16 residues. Trimming left V 1 base short and J 0 bases short, with 11 bases between. The germline V gene has CDR1 SGHTA and CDR2 FQGTGA. Here the CDR3 reads CASSLKGGFSTDTQYF. CDR3 coding DNA: TGTGCCAGCAGCTTAAAGGGGGGGTTTAGCACAGATACGCAGTATTTT.

V is TRBV9 and J is TRBJ2-1, with 7 bases fitting TRBD2. Looked up from germline, CDR1 is SGDLS and CDR2 is YYNGEE. The V gene end was trimmed by 0 bases and the J gene end by 0 bases; junction bases not matched to a gene: 9. This CDR3 contains 18 residues. CDR3 DNA: TGTGCCAGCAGCGTAGCGTTGGGAGGGCTGAGCTCCTACAATGAGCAGTTCTTC. This sequence encodes CASSVALGGLSSYNEQFF.

V usage is TRBV4-2 and J usage is TRBJ2-3; D possibly corresponds to TRBD2 (5 bases). Trimming took off 7 bases at V and 8 bases at J, with 10 bases between the two ends. CDR1 and CDR2 from the germline V gene are LGHNA and YNFKEQ. This CDR3 is built from 11 residues. In DNA form, the CDR3 reads TGTGCCAGCACTTCAGAGGGTACGCAGTATTTT. Translation: CASTSEGTQYF.

The rearrangement links TRBV11-2 to TRBJ2-7; 9 bases are a match to TRBD2. Germline V gene lookup returns CDR1 SGHAT and CDR2 FQNNGV. The length of the CDR3 is 18 residues. With 4 bases clipped from V and 5 bases from J, the junction kept 18 bases outside the gene matches. CDR3 sequence: CASSSGGLSGGLRDEQYF. The DNA of the CDR3 is TGTGCCAGCAGCTCCGGGGGCCTTAGCGGGGGACTCCGGGACGAGCAGTACTTC.

The CDR3 region is CASSEGGATDTQYF. In DNA form, the CDR3 reads TGTGCCAGCAGTGAAGGCGGGGCCACGGATACGCAGTATTTT. The chain is built from TRBV6-1 and TRBJ2-3; tentatively, D is TRBD2 (6 bases). CDR3 length equals 14 residues. Germline V CDR1 and CDR2: MNHNS, SASEGT. Trimming stripped 1 base from V and 6 bases from J, with 11 bases between.

The chain links TRBV6-6 to TRBJ2-7, with D hard to call. CDR1 is MNHNY, CDR2 SVGAGI, per germline (reference sequence). V was clipped by 2 bases and J by 3 bases, with 2 bases between them. The CDR3 consists of 11 residues. As DNA, the CDR3 is TGTGCCAGCAGTTACAACTACGAGCAGTACTTC. Translated: CASSYNYEQYF.